A selection of T cell receptor beta chains follows, all from one sample in a study of T cell changes during pregnancy in multiple sclerosis. The protocol was immunoSEQ multiplex PCR, while the TCRdb copy is restricted to in-frame clones and leaves out a portion. This sample has about 61,000 clones, with under 95% found just once. This specimen was peripheral blood, taken in the first trimester of pregnancy. Receptors were obtained from a female donor in good health, enrolled as a control in a pregnancy study. Both conserved end residues are part of each CDR3. D genes are given only for firm matches. Not all rows give a size; the values are once, few, many and, for expanded clones, a class.

size | J | V | D | DNA | CDR3
- | TRBJ2-7 | TRBV7-2 | TRBD1 | TGTGCCAGCGGGGGGACAGGCCCAAGCTCCTACGAGCAGTACTTC | CASGGTGPSSYEQYF
- | TRBJ2-7 | TRBV4-1 | - | TGCGCCAGCAGCCAAGCGGTAGGTCGGCAGGGAACGGGCGAGCAGTACTTC | CASSQAVGRQGTGEQYF
once | TRBJ2-1 | TRBV4-2 | TRBD2 | TGTGCCAGCAGCCAAGACGAGGGCGGGAGGGCCTACAATGAGCAGTTCTTC | CASSQDEGGRAYNEQFF
- | TRBJ2-5 | TRBV11-3 | - | TGTGCCAGCAGCCTACTACGGGAGACCCAGTACTTC | CASSLLRETQYF
- | TRBJ2-3 | TRBV5-4 | - | TGTGCCAGCAGCTTGTCTGGCGGGGAGAGAGCAGATACGCAGTATTTT | CASSLSGGERADTQYF
- | TRBJ1-2 | TRBV19 | TRBD1 | TGTGCCAGTAGTATAGATCGGGACAGACTTAACTATGGCTACACCTTC | CASSIDRDRLNYGYTF
- | TRBJ1-2 | TRBV7-9 | TRBD1 | TGTGCCAGCAGCCTCGGACAGGGTGGCTATGGCTACACCTTC | CASSLGQGGYGYTF
- | TRBJ2-7 | TRBV5-6 | TRBD1 | TGTGCCAGCAGCGCCCGACCGGGACAGACAAACTACGAGCAGTACTTC | CASSARPGQTNYEQYF
- | TRBJ2-5 | TRBV25-1 | - | TGTGCCAGCAGTGAGTTACAGAACCAAGAGACCCAGTACTTC | CASSELQNQETQYF
- | TRBJ2-2 | TRBV6-6 | - | TGTGCCAGCAATCCTACAGGACAGGGAGGGTCCGGGGAGCTGTTTTTT | CASNPTGQGGSGELFF
- | TRBJ2-1 | TRBV6-5 | TRBD2 | TGTGCCAGCAGACTAGCGGGGGGGAATGAGCAGTTCTTC | CASRLAGGNEQFF
- | TRBJ2-1 | TRBV6-5 | TRBD1 | TGTGCCAGCAGTACCGGGACAGGGATTAATGAGCAGTTCTTC | CASSTGTGINEQFF
- | TRBJ2-5 | TRBV5-4 | TRBD1 | TGTGCCAGCAGCCTCACAGGGGGGGAGACCCAGTACTTC | CASSLTGGETQYF
- | TRBJ1-2 | TRBV7-3 | - | TGTGCCAGCAGCACTAGTCCCCAGGACTATGGCTACACCTTC | CASSTSPQDYGYTF
- | TRBJ1-1 | TRBV29-1 | - | TGCAGCGTTGCGGGGACTGAAGCTTTCTTT | CSVAGTEAFF
- | TRBJ2-7 | TRBV29-1 | - | TGCAGCGTAACCGGTCTCTCTTACGAGCAGTACTTC | CSVTGLSYEQYF
- | TRBJ1-4 | TRBV19 | - | TGTGCCAGTAGTATTGCGGCGGGGGCCGCTAATGAAAAACTGTTTTTT | CASSIAAGAANEKLFF
once | TRBJ2-3 | TRBV15 | TRBD2 | TGTGCCACCAGCAGAGATCTAGCGGGGGCTACGATCACAGATACGCAGTATTTT | CATSRDLAGATITDTQYF
- | TRBJ1-2 | TRBV4-3 | - | TGCGCCAGCAGCCAAGATATTCGGTCGGTTGGCTACACCTTC | CASSQDIRSVGYTF
- | TRBJ2-7 | TRBV2 | - | TGTGCCAGCTCGGTCGGGTTAGCCACCGAGCAGTACTTC | CASSVGLATEQYF
- | TRBJ1-1 | TRBV12-5 | - | TGTGCTAGTGCCCCGGAGGACACTGAAGCTTTCTTT | CASAPEDTEAFF
few | TRBJ2-7 | TRBV6-1 | TRBD2 | TGTGCCAGCAGTGAACGGTGGGAGGGTAAGCAGTACTTC | CASSERWEGKQYF
- | TRBJ2-5 | TRBV7-9 | - | TGTGCCAGCAGCCCCCGGGACTCAGGAGAGACCCAGTACTTC | CASSPRDSGETQYF
- | TRBJ1-2 | TRBV7-9 | - | TGTGCCAGCAGCTTAGTCGGTTCGGTTTCTGGCTACACCTTC | CASSLVGSVSGYTF
few | TRBJ1-1 | TRBV9 | - | TGTGCCAGCAGCGGGGGGCCTCTGAACACTGAAGCTTTCTTT | CASSGGPLNTEAFF
- | TRBJ2-7 | TRBV5-5 | TRBD1 | TGTGCCAGCAGCTTGGAGGCAGGGGGACAGGGGTTTTATTACCACTACGAGCAGTACTTC | CASSLEAGGQGFYYHYEQYF
- | TRBJ2-1 | TRBV7-9 | TRBD2 | TGTGCCAGCAGCCCCCGGGGACTAGCGGGAGGTGGTGAGCAGTTCTTC | CASSPRGLAGGGEQFF
- | TRBJ1-1 | TRBV6-5 | - | TGTGCCAGCAGTTATCAGGGGAAGAGGAACACTGAAGCTTTCTTT | CASSYQGKRNTEAFF
- | TRBJ2-7 | TRBV2 | TRBD1 | TGTGCCAGCAGGGTGGCTGGGACAGCCCTGGGATACGAGCAGTACTTC | CASRVAGTALGYEQYF
- | TRBJ1-5 | TRBV5-8 | TRBD1 | TGTGCCAGCAGCTTTGGGACAGGACCTTATCAGCCCCAGCATTTT | CASSFGTGPYQPQHF
- | TRBJ2-7 | TRBV5-4 | TRBD1 | TGTGCCAGCAGTTTGACAGGGTCCTACGAGCAGTACTTC | CASSLTGSYEQYF
- | TRBJ1-6 | TRBV2 | - | TGTGCCAGCAGCCCCACAGGGTTTAATTCACCCCTCCACTTT | CASSPTGFNSPLHF
once | TRBJ1-4 | TRBV5-6 | - | TGTGCCAGCAGCTTCGACAGTCAACATGAAAAACTGTTTTTT | CASSFDSQHEKLFF
- | TRBJ2-1 | TRBV5-5 | - | TGTGCCAGCAGCTCCTCCGGGAGCGTCAATGAGCAGTTCTTC | CASSSSGSVNEQFF
- | TRBJ2-3 | TRBV4-3 | - | TGCGCCAGCAGCCAGGCAACAGCAGATACGCAGTATTTT | CASSQATADTQYF
- | TRBJ2-3 | TRBV4-1 | TRBD2 | TGCGCCAGCAGCCAAGATCTAATAACTAGCGGGAGGGCGGATACGCAGTATTTT | CASSQDLITSGRADTQYF
- | TRBJ2-1 | TRBV6-1 | TRBD2 | TGTGCCAGCAGTGAAGGGACTAGCGCCAACAATGAGCAGTTCTTC | CASSEGTSANNEQFF
- | TRBJ2-7 | TRBV27 | - | TGTGCCAGCAGCCCAAGTGCTGGGGAGGAGCAGTACTTC | CASSPSAGEEQYF
- | TRBJ2-4 | TRBV19 | - | TGTGCCAGTAGTATAGATAGATACAGGGTAGGTAAAAACATTCAGTACTTC | CASSIDRYRVGKNIQYF
- | TRBJ2-4 | TRBV4-3 | TRBD2 | TGCGCCAGCAGCCAAGGAAGAGCGGGGCTTGGAAACATTCAGTACTTC | CASSQGRAGLGNIQYF
- | TRBJ2-3 | TRBV25-1 | TRBD1 | TGTGCCAGCAGGACAGGGAACACAGATACGCAGTATTTT | CASRTGNTDTQYF
- | TRBJ1-2 | TRBV7-2 | - | TGTGCCAGCAGCTTAGGATCCGCCTTAGCTAACTATGGCTACACCTTC | CASSLGSALANYGYTF
- | TRBJ2-4 | TRBV6-6 | - | TGTGCCAGCAGTTACAAGGAAGGCACGGGGGAAAACATTCAGTACTTC | CASSYKEGTGENIQYF
- | TRBJ2-1 | TRBV16 | TRBD1 | TGTGCCAGCAGCCAATCGAGGGGGCGACGGATTTACAATGAGCAGTTCTTC | CASSQSRGRRIYNEQFF
- | TRBJ2-7 | TRBV11-2 | - | TGTGCCAGCAGCTTCGAAGGGGTGTACGAGCAGTACTTC | CASSFEGVYEQYF
- | TRBJ2-4 | TRBV2 | - | TGTGCCAGCAGTGCAGGGTCCATTCAGTACTTC | CASSAGSIQYF
- | TRBJ2-3 | TRBV19 | TRBD1 | TGTGCCAGTAGGACAGGGGGGAGGACAGATACGCAGTATTTT | CASRTGGRTDTQYF
- | TRBJ2-5 | TRBV6-6 | TRBD2 | TGTGCCAGCAGTTACACCCTAGCGGGAGGGGTTGAGACCCAGTACTTC | CASSYTLAGGVETQYF
- | TRBJ2-1 | TRBV4-2 | TRBD1 | TGTGCCAGCAGCCAAGATCAGGGACAGGGGGCAAATGAGCAGTTCTTC | CASSQDQGQGANEQFF
once | TRBJ2-7 | TRBV5-1 | - | TGCGCCAGCAGTTGGGACTTCTACGAGCAGTACTTC | CASSWDFYEQYF
- | TRBJ1-4 | TRBV6-6 | - | TGTGCCAGCAGTCTAGGGGTCTCCGTGGACAAACTGTTTTTT | CASSLGVSVDKLFF
- | TRBJ2-2 | TRBV7-2 | TRBD1 | TGTGCCAGCAGCCTCACAGGGGGCGTATTCCGGGAGCTGTTTTTT | CASSLTGGVFRELFF
- | TRBJ2-7 | TRBV10-3 | TRBD2 | TGTGCCATCAGTGGGGCCGACACAGCGGGAGTTCTGTACGAGCAGTACTTC | CAISGADTAGVLYEQYF
once | TRBJ1-1 | TRBV6-1 | TRBD1 | TGTGCCAGTACAGGGGTTTTGAACACTGAAGCTTTCTTT | CASTGVLNTEAFF
- | TRBJ1-4 | TRBV29-1 | - | TGCAGCGTTCCCACAGGTAGTGGGGATGAAAAACTGTTTTTT | CSVPTGSGDEKLFF
- | TRBJ1-1 | TRBV7-9 | - | TGTGCCAGCAGACTGGTAAGGGAAACGGGACACTTGAACACTGAAGCTTTCTTT | CASRLVRETGHLNTEAFF
- | TRBJ2-3 | TRBV18 | TRBD2 | TGTGCCAGCTCACCACGGACTAGAACAGATACGCAGTATTTT | CASSPRTRTDTQYF
- | TRBJ2-7 | TRBV5-6 | TRBD1 | TGTGCCAGCAGCCTTAGTCCAACGGGACAGGGCAACGAGCAGTACTTC | CASSLSPTGQGNEQYF
- | TRBJ2-4 | TRBV2 | TRBD1 | TGTGCCAGCAGTGAGAGGGGGGACAGGGCTCTGCCCAAAAACATTCAGTACTTC | CASSERGDRALPKNIQYF
- | TRBJ2-1 | TRBV10-2 | TRBD2 | TGCGCCAGCAGCCGGACTAGCGGGAGGGTTGAGGATGAGCAGTTCTTC | CASSRTSGRVEDEQFF